These T cell receptor beta chains were read from a single sample in a study of blood T cell repertoires in COVID-19. The method was immunoSEQ multiplex PCR; TCRdb's version includes in-frame clones alone and lacks a portion of them. The sample gives about 320,000 clones, 90% of which show up once; around 2.6% is in the top ten. The sample taken for sequencing was PBMCs or T cells enriched from blood (not recorded which). The receptor set was obtained from a man between 60 and 70 years old who had recovered from COVID-19. The CDR3 runs from the conserved cysteine through the conserved F or W. The order of the fields is clone size, J gene, V gene, CDR3 length, CDR3 protein. The listing skips clone size in some rows; elsewhere it reads once, few, many or a size class.

>NA|TRBJ1-4|TRBV3-1/TRBV3-2|15
CASSQTISGARELFF
>NA|TRBJ1-3|TRBV2|14
CASSEASGGNTIYF
>NA|TRBJ2-7|TRBV4-1|16
CASSQDLTVTSYEQYF
>once|TRBJ2-5|TRBV10-3|17
CAISGEFRDKEPETQYF
>NA|TRBJ2-1|TRBV24-1|13
CATRGTGSAEQFF
>NA|TRBJ2-3|TRBV6-5|14
CASSRGQGSDTQYF
>NA|TRBJ2-1|TRBV10-3|17
CAISESGGRAVYNEQFF
>once|TRBJ2-5|TRBV28|14
CASSSSGRGETQYF
>NA|TRBJ2-2|TRBV4-3|15
CASSRNRADTGELFF
>few|TRBJ2-5|TRBV24-1|15
CATSDAVGGQETQYF
>NA|TRBJ1-3|TRBV3-1/TRBV3-2|17
CASSQARSGITGNTIYF
>once|TRBJ2-7|TRBV9|15
CASSPTFEGTYEQYF
>NA|TRBJ2-7|TRBV15|14
CATSPRGHSYEQYF
>NA|TRBJ1-3|TRBV5-1|15
CASSSGQGSGNTIYF
>NA|TRBJ1-1|TRBV7-9|14
CASSLSGGNTEAFF
>NA|TRBJ1-1|TRBV28|17
CASSPPGGDVMYTEAFF
>NA|TRBJ2-1|TRBV7-3|16
CASSSRGGLSYNEQFF
>once|TRBJ2-2|TRBV7-9|16
CASSSGTSGNTGELFF
>once|TRBJ1-6|TRBV7-9|14
CASSLLGAGSPLHF
>NA|TRBJ2-1|TRBV29-1|14
CSVWLLSSYNEQFF
>NA|TRBJ1-3|TRBV9|15
CASSASGGSGNTIYF
>NA|TRBJ2-2|TRBV4-1|18
CASSQGQTGTNTPGELFF
>NA|TRBJ1-1|TRBV4-1|17
CASSQVQDRAMNTEAFF
>NA|TRBJ2-5|TRBV15|14
CATSRGQSQETQYF
>few|TRBJ1-5|TRBV19|17
CASSNLVGTGVSQPQHF
>NA|TRBJ1-2|TRBV30|15
CAWSARTGHWGGYTF
>few|TRBJ2-7|TRBV5-1|16
CASSLERASSTYEQYF
>NA|TRBJ2-1|TRBV10-3|13
CAIKDRERNEQFF
>NA|TRBJ1-5|TRBV19|14
CASSIVGKGQPQHF
>NA|TRBJ1-5|TRBV7-6|15
CASSLFGGEGQPQHF
>NA|TRBJ2-5|TRBV10-3|14
CAIRLDRGQETQYF
>NA|TRBJ2-6|TRBV4-1|21
CASSGWADRDRKSSGANVLTF
>few|TRBJ2-3|TRBV6-5|15
CASRSLAGITDTQYF
>NA|TRBJ1-5|TRBV5-4|13
CASSLGGGQPQHF
>NA|TRBJ1-5|TRBV2|17
CASSAPGWAGWFQPQHF
>NA|TRBJ2-7|TRBV4-2|17
CASSQLLGGAVVAEQYF